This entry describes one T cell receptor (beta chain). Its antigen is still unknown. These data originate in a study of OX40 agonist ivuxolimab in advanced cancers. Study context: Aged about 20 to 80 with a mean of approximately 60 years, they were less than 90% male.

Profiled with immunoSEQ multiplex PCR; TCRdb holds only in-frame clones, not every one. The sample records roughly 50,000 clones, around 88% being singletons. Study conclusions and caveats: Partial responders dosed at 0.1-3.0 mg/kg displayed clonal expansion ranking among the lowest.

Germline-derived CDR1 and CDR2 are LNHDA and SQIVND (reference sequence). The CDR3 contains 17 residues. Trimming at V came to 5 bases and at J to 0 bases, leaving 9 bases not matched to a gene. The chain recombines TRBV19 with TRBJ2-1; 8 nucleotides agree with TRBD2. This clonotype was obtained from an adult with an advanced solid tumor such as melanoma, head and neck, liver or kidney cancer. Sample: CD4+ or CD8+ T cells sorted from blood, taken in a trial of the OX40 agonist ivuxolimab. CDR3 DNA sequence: TGTGCCAGTAGTCGTAGTAGCGGGAAACACTCCTACAATGAGCAGTTCTTC. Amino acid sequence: CASSRSSGKHSYNEQFF.